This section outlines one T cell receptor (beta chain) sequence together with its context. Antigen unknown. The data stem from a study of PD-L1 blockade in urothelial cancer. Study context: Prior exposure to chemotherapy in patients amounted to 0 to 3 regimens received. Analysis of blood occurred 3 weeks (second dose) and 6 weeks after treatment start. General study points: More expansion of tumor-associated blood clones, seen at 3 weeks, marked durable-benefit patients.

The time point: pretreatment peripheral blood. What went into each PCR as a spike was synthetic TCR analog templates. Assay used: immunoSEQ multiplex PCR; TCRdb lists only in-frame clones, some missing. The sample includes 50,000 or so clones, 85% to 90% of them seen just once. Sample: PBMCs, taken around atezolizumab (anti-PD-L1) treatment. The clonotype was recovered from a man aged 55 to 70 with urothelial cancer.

For the CDR3, the DNA is TGTGCCAGCTCAATCCCCGGGGGGGACGAGCAGTACTTC. Amino acids: CASSIPGGDEQYF. The chain carries TRBV7-9 and TRBJ2-7, with TRBD2 matching over 8 bases. Germline lookup yields CDR1 SEHNR and CDR2 FQNEAQ (reference sequence). The CDR3 loop spans 13 amino acids. V was pared by 8 bases and J by 5 bases, with 8 bases of the junction left unmatched.